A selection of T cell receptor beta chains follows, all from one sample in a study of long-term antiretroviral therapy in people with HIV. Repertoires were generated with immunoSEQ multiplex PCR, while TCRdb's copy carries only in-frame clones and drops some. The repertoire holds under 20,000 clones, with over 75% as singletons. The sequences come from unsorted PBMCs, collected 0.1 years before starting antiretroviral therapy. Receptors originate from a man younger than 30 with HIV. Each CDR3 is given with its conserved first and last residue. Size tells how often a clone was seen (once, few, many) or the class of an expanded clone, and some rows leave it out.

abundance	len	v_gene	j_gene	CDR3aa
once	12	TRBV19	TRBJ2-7	CASSMSTREQYF
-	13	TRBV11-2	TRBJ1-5	CASSKDLAQPQHF
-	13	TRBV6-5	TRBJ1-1	CASSYSSGQEAFF
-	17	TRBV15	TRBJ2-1	CATSRPSTSGLYNEQFF
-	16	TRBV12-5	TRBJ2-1	CASGLSDPSFYNEQFF
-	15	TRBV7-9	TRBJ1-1	CASSLTGPQNTEAFF
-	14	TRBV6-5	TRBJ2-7	CASRGQGASGEQYF
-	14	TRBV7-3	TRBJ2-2	CASSPDRLGGELFF
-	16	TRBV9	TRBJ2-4	CASSSTAVVAKNIQYF
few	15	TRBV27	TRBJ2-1	CASSRTSGRLSEQFF
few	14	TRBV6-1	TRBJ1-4	CASRTGATNEKLFF
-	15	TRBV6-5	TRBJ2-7	CASRLTGTGSYEQYF
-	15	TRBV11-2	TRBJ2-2	CASSPGGINTGELFF
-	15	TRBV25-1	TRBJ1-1	CASSAGQGAGTEAFF
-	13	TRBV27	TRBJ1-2	CASSKQANYGYTF
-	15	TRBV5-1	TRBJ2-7	CASRPRLAGVGEQYF
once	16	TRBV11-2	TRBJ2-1	CASSPLERGNFNEQFF
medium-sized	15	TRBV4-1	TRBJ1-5	CASSQGQGNDQPQHF
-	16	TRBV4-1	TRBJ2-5	CASSQGRAQAGQTQYF
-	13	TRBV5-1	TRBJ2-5	CASSLGGEETQYF
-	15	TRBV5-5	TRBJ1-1	CASSFIAGMNTEAFF
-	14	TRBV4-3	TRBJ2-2	CASREQGNTGELFF
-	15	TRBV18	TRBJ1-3	CASSPPEGLGNTIYF
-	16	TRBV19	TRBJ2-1	CASSSPGLAGVNEQFF
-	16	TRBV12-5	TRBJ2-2	CASALRPGAITGELFF
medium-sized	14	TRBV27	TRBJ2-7	CASSFKAGGYEQYF
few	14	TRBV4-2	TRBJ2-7	CASSRNRDSYEQYF
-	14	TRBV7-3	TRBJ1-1	CASSFGGKNTEAFF
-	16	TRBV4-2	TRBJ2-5	CASSQDSTTGGETQYF
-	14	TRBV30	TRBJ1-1	CAWGRGTGGTEAFF
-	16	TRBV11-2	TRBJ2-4	CASSSQGGYGGNIQYF
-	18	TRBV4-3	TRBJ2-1	CASSQDRGGGSSYNEQFF
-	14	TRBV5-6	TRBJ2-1	CASSFGGGTTEQFF
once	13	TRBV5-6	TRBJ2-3	CASSSGTSDTQYF
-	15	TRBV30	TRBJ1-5	CAWSTHRVSGQPQHF
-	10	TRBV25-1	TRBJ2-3	CANHSDTQYF
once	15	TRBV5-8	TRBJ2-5	CASSLEDRALETQYF
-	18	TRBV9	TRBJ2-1	CASSVARADGGPFNEQFF
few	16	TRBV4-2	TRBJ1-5	CASSQDEGPSNQPQHF
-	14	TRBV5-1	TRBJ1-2	CASSPVGGGYGYTF
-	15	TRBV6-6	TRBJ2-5	CASSYEAGRWETQYF
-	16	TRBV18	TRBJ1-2	CASSPPAQGEGYGYTF
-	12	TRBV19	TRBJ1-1	CATPGPGTEAFF
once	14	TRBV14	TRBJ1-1	CASSPAGMNTEAFF
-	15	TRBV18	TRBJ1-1	CASSQNRGRSSEAFF
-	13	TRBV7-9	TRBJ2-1	CAAPGGTYNEQFF
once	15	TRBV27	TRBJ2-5	CASSFSGSSWETQYF
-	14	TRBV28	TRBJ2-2	CASSFRGPTGELFF
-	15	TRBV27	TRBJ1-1	CASSLGHPLGTEAFF
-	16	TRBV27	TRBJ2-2	CASSPDLAANTGELFF
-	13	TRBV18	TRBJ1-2	CASSPQRDDGYTF
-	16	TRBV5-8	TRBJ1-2	CASSFGRFGGKGGYTF
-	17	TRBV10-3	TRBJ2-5	CAISGPPGGDQQETQYF